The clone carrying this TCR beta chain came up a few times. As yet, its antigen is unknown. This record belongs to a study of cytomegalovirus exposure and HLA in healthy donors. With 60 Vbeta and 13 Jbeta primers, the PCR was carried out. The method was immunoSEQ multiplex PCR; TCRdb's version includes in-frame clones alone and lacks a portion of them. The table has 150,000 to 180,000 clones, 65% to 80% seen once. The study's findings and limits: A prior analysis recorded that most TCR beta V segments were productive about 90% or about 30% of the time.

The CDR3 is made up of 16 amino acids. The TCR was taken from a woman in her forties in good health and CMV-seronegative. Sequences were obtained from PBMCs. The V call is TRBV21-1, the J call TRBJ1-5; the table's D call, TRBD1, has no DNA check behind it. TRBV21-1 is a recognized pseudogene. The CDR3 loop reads CAAGGQGLNSNQPQHF. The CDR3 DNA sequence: TGTGCCGCGGGGGGACAGGGTCTTAATAGCAATCAGCCCCAGCATTTT.